This TCR beta chain was sequenced during a study of shared clonotypes between healthy human individuals. In the study overall: Per donor, CD8 memory used one plate, CD8 naive used two, CD4 memory used three and CD4 naive used three.

Assay: immunoSEQ multiplex PCR; the TCRdb copy retains only in-frame clones and omits some. The sample holds a few million clones, 85% to 95% seen once. The V gene end was trimmed by 5 bases and the J gene end by 1 base; junction bases not matched to a gene: 5. CDR3 size: 15 residues. Germline V gene lookup returns CDR1 MNHEY and CDR2 SVGAGI. The chain is built from TRBV6-5 and TRBJ2-3, with 8 bases matching TRBD1. The receptor comes from a man aged 18 to 29 in good health. Some clones in this sample may be carry-over from other donors' samples. The material sequenced was naive CD4+ T cells from PBMCs. The subset was: CD45RA+ positively selected. Here the CDR3 reads CASSLQGAGTDTQYF. Written as DNA, the CDR3 is TGTGCCAGCAGTCTTCAGGGGGCAGGCACAGATACGCAGTATTTT.